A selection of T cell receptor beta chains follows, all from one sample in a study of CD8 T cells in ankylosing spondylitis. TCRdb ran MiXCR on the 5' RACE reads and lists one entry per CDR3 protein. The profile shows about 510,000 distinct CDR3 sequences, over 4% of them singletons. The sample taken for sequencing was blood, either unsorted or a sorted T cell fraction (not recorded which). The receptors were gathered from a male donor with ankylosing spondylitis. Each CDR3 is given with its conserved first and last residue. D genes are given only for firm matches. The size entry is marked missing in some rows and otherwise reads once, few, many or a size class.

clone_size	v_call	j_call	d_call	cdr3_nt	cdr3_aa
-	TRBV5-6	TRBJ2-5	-	TGTGCCAGCAGCCCCGTCGGGGGCGACTATTCAGAGACCCAGTACTTC	CASSPVGGDYSETQYF
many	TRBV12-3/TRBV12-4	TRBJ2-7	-	TGTGCCAGCAGTTTCGGCGAGCAGCACGAGCAGTACTTC	CASSFGEQHEQYF
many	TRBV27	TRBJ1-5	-	TGTGCCAGCAGCTCCATTAGGACAGATCAGCCCCAGCATTTT	CASSSIRTDQPQHF
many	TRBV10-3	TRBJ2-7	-	TGTGCCAGCAGGGGAGGGGAGCAGTACTTC	CASRGGEQYF
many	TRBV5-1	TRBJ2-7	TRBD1	TGTGCCAGCAGCCTGACAGGGTCCTACGAGCAGTACTTC	CASSLTGSYEQYF
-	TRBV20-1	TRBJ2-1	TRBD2	TGCAGTGCTAGAGTGGTTAGCGGGAGGGCACCGAATGAGCAGTTCTTC	CSARVVSGRAPNEQFF
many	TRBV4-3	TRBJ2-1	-	TGCGCCAGCAGCCAAGATTCCCGGGGCTCTGGACGGGGAGAGCGGTTC	CASSQDSRGSGRGERF
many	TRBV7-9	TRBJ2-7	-	TGTGCCAGCAGCAAGGGAGAGACAGTCACCTACGAGCAGTACTTC	CASSKGETVTYEQYF
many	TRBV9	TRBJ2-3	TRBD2	TGTGCCAGCAGCGTAAAACCCGGTAGGCGGGAGGAAATAGATACGCAGTATTTT	CASSVKPGRREEIDTQYF
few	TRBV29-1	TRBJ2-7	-	TGCAGCGTTGAAGTTAGTCCTACCTACGAGCAGTACTTC	CSVEVSPTYEQYF
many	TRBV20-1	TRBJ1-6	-	TGCAGTGCTACCGTTTTACCGGGACGCTTCGGGTCACCCCTCCACTTT	CSATVLPGRFGSPLHF
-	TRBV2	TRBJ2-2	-	TGTGCCAGCAGTGGGGTCAGAAACACCGGGGAGCTGTTTTTT	CASSGVRNTGELFF
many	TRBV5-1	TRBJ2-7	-	TGCGCCAGCAGCCTACAAGCCGGGACAAGGACCTACGAGCAGTACTTC	CASSLQAGTRTYEQYF
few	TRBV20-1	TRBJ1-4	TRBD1	TGCAGTGCTAGAGATTTTCCAGGGGGGGGTGAAAAACTGTTTTTT	CSARDFPGGGEKLFF
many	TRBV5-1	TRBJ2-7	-	TGCGCCAGCAGCTTGGGCGGGACTCGAGGCTACGAGCAGTACTTC	CASSLGGTRGYEQYF
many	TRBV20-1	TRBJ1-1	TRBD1	TGCAGTGCTCACAGGGGAATGAACACTGAAGCTTTCTTT	CSAHRGMNTEAFF
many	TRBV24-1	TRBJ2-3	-	TGTGCCACCAGTGATTTTCGGGGCTCCGATACGCAGTATTTT	CATSDFRGSDTQYF
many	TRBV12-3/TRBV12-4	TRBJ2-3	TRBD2	TGTGCCAGCAGTTTGAGACTAGCGTTCACAGATACGCAGTATTTT	CASSLRLAFTDTQYF
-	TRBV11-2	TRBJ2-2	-	TGTGCCAGCAGCTTAGAACCTGCGGGGTACCTAACGGCCGGGGAGCTGTTTTTT	CASSLEPAGYLTAGELFF
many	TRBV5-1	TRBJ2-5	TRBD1	TGCGCCAGCAGCCCCGGACAGGGGGAAGAGACCCAGTACTTC	CASSPGQGEETQYF
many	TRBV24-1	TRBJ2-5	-	TGTGCCACCAGTGACCCAGGGCAAGAGACCCAGTACTTC	CATSDPGQETQYF
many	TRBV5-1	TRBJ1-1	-	TGCGCCAGCAGCTTGGAAGTCTCGAACACTGAAGCTTTCTTT	CASSLEVSNTEAFF
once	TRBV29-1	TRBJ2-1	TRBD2	TGCAGCGTTCTTAGCGGGGGGCCCTCGACCGAGCAGTTCTTC	CSVLSGGPSTEQFF
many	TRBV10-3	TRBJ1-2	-	TGTGCCATCAGTGAGTCGATCGGCTCCTCTAACTATGGCTACACCTTC	CAISESIGSSNYGYTF
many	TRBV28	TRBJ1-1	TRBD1	TGTGCCAGCACGGGGACCAGGGGGGATTGGACTGAAGCTTTCTTT	CASTGTRGDWTEAFF
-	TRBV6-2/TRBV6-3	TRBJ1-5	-	TGTGCCAGCAGTTACAGGCCAAATCAGCCCCAGCATTTT	CASSYRPNQPQHF
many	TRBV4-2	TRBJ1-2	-	TGTGCCAGCAGCCAAGACACAGCCCCTGGCTATGGCTACACCTTC	CASSQDTAPGYGYTF
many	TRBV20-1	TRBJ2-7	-	TGCAGTGCCCTATCACAGGGCTCCTACGAGCAGTACTTC	CSALSQGSYEQYF
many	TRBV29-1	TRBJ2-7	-	TGCAGCGTTGTTGGCGGAGGACGCTGGGAGCAGTACTTC	CSVVGGGRWEQYF
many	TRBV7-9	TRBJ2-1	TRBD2	TGTGCCAGCAGCTTCCTAGCGGGAGGTGGCGGTGAGCAGTTCTTC	CASSFLAGGGGEQFF
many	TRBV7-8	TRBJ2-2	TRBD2	TGTGCCAGCAGCTTAATGGGAGGGAGATGGGCCGGGGAGCTGTTTTTT	CASSLMGGRWAGELFF